Given below is one TCR beta chain in context. Its recognized antigen is unknown. One base away there is no much larger clone; base qualities are not given. Via the germline V gene, CDR1 is SGDLS and CDR2 YYNGEE. Trimming takes 4 bases off V and 0 bases off J; junction bases not matched to a gene: 4. The CDR3 measures 15 amino acids from cysteine to phenylalanine. Here the CDR3 DNA is all that survives: 45 bases in frame from base 1. These data are taken from a study of cytomegalovirus exposure and HLA in healthy donors (dated by TCRdb to the late 2010s). A note on the overall study: According to an earlier analysis of several hundred of the donors, roughly 180 million T cells yielded 117 million unique TCR beta sequences and more than 250 Gb of sequence data. An early release that covered roughly 600 HLA-typed donors contained approximately 300 gigabases of sequencing data and tens of millions of unique TCR sequences. Among the approximately 400 genotyped donors, 81% belonged to the genetic ancestry cluster associated with self-reported Caucasian donors. The aim of the study was to test whether cataloging public T cell receptors could identify signatures of past pathogen exposure. Using immunosequencing, the study profiled T cell repertoires from around 670 subjects and related those repertoires to cytomegalovirus serostatus. Besides the first cohort of under 700 subjects, a separate validation cohort made up of roughly 120 different subjects was used. To predict cytomegalovirus infection status, the study combined high-throughput TCR immunosequencing, statistical association of individual TCRs with disease status, and machine learning. A later analysis re-analyzed previously published TCR beta repertoires from approximately 670 donors and added high-resolution HLA genotyping to study TCR occurrence patterns. In the later analysis, no new phenotypic data were used to find candidate immune exposures; instead, reliance was placed on TCR beta sequences and their occurrence across donors. In an earlier analysis of 550 to 700 of the donors, high-throughput TCR beta sequencing was used to judge whether each TCR beta V gene segment behaved as functional or pseudogenic. Donor age, sex, ethnicity and CMV serostatus were compiled alongside the repertoire data. Genome-wide SNP genotypes for about 55% of the roughly 670 donors were used in a later genetic analysis, which treated that subset as a discovery cohort. Every discovery cohort repertoire had been produced on one sequencing platform. Both class I and class II loci were covered by HLA typing, at four-digit resolution. Typing coverage differed by locus: A, B, C, DRB1 and DQB1 were typed in roughly 629-630 donors, DQA1 in around 500, DPA1 in 600 to 610, and DPB1 in 472. Four or five DR-DQ haplotypes were handled as single units for association and clustering, since linkage in the cohort was strong. Among almost 400 genotyped donors of the cohort, an average of approximately 240,000 unique TCR beta nucleotide sequences were sequenced per donor, roughly a sixth of them non-productive.

Points the paper makes about the study in general: It was suggested by the authors that the approach could potentially be generalized to other disease states and immunological phenotypes. The cohort was sequenced for TCR beta chains only, and without alpha or paired-chain data the features that could be detected were limited. A later genetic analysis reported fewer N-insertions in productive TCRs among donors in an Asian-associated ancestry cluster than the roughly 650-donor mean. A cluster of highly shared sequence variants was judged likely to represent a technical artifact of the sequencing pipeline. In an earlier analysis of about 540 of the donors, most TCR beta V segments were observed in productive rearrangements about 90% or about 30% of the time, broadly matching IMGT annotations. A further reported finding was that TCR beta sequences accurately predicted the HLA-A and HLA-B alleles for most subjects in the first cohort. Some IMGT-functional V segments, including TRBV6-2 and TRBV6-3, could not be distinguished by the 87-base-pair reads and were therefore excluded. In vitro tests confirmed that three of the cytomegalovirus-associated TCR beta chains recognize cytomegalovirus antigens. In a later analysis, the rate of TCR association differed among HLA loci, with DRB1 alleles having the most associated TCRs and HLA-C alleles having the fewest. The classifier was reported to diagnose cytomegalovirus status with high specificity and sensitivity in both the original and validation cohorts. Roughly uniform sequencing depth across donors was assumed in presence/absence analyses, although this assumption may not hold. According to a later analysis, most CMV-associated TCR beta chains appeared to be HLA-restricted, and the HLA associations seemed to be driven largely by CMV exposure. Several of the top co-occurrence clusters appeared to be linked to parvovirus B19, influenza, CMV and Epstein-Barr virus, according to a later analysis. A later analysis associated about 16,000 TCR beta sequences with specific HLA alleles at a false discovery rate of 0.05. When HLA alleles, especially DR and DQ, strongly co-occurred, attributing TCR associations to individual alleles was difficult. For the cohort, immune exposure information was limited to CMV serostatus. Most TCR sequences were observed very rarely across donors, whereas some public TCRs were present in many individuals. Correlated functional status among segregating V segments might reflect linkage disequilibrium, but an unknown experimental factor could not be ruled out. Because HLA typing was unavailable for some donors at each locus, only the typed subset was used in association tests. In a later analysis, HLA-associated TCR beta chains were found to be more clonally expanded and to have lower generation probabilities than equally common non-associated chains. Because counts were too low, about 18 rarely observed V segments, including chromosome 9 orphons, were excluded from the earlier analysis of several hundred of the donors. V-gene and J-gene trimming of TCR beta chains was associated with a missense DCLRE1C variant in a later genetic analysis, and the association was replicated in an independent cohort. A total of roughly 160 TCR beta chains were listed by the study as associated with cytomegalovirus.

Libraries were prepared through the immunoSEQ multiplex PCR assay. The multiplex PCR relied on a mix of 60 forward primers for TCR Vbeta segments and 13 reverse primers for TCR Jbeta segments. The CDR3 region of rearranged TCR beta genes was amplified from genomic DNA by a multiplex PCR assay. On the Illumina HiSeq System, the amplified TCR beta libraries were sequenced as 87-base-pair reads. The paper's data handling went like this. In a later analysis, tens of millions of unique TCR beta chains were counted across the roughly 670 repertoires, and about 10 million of these chains were shared by at least two donors. Raw reads were error-corrected and collapsed into unique sequences with a nearest-neighbor algorithm that merged closely related sequences to remove PCR and sequencing errors. CDR3 sequences were aligned to IMGT reference sequences to assign V, D and J gene segments. For a sequence to be retained, a match of at least six nucleotides was required to both a V gene segment and a J gene segment. A rearrangement counted as productive if the CDR3 had no stop codons and remained in frame with V and J, and every other rearrangement counted as non-productive. CDR3 was defined according to IMGT convention as the region running from the second conserved V-encoded cysteine to the conserved J-encoded phenylalanine. In an earlier analysis of just under 600 of the donors, sequences lacking an unambiguous match to a single V gene segment were excluded. An earlier analysis of a few hundred of the donors called V segments functional above 56.7% productive rearrangements and segregating when the between-donor standard deviation exceeded 5%. To diagnose cytomegalovirus status from the catalog of TCR beta chain sequences, a statistical classification framework was built. In a later analysis, V and J genes were assigned by comparing TCR nucleotide sequences against IMGT/GENE-DB human TR gene sequences. A later analysis assigned CDR3 sequences and most-parsimonious VDJ recombination scenarios with the TCRdist pipeline. In a later analysis, each TCR beta chain was defined by its CDR3 amino acid sequence together with its V-gene family, and reads lacking a unique V-gene family were excluded. To address suspected cross-contamination and a sequencing artifact, a later analysis removed approximately 590 highly shared, low-generation-probability nucleotide sequences. In a later analysis, a clonal expansion index for each public chain was calculated from normalized within-repertoire ranks of inferred template counts. A later analysis computed generation probabilities with a VDJ recombination model fitted to out-of-frame rearrangements, and checked the results against IGoR. A later analysis scored TCR-TCR, TCR-HLA and TCR-CMV co-occurrence with hypergeometric tests, applying a repertoire-size bias correction to TCR pairs. In a later analysis, false discovery rates were estimated by permuting HLA or CMV assignments 20 times. A later analysis grouped co-occurring TCRs with DBSCAN, adding TCRdist sequence similarity when clustering within HLA-allele-positive subsets. Co-occurrence clustering excluded repertoires with fewer than 30,000 or more than 120,000 public chains, plus five with anomalous nucleotide sharing. The table was pulled from immuneACCESS by TCRdb, which kept in-frame rearrangements only. Such tables lose some clones; where checked, under half of the loss comes from unresolved V genes, and the rest has no known cause. V and J calls and clone size come straight from that table; D and trimming were deduced from the DNA. The sample profile shows around 140,000 clones; roughly three fifths of them were found once. The top ten clones comprise approximately 1.7% of the sample.

The cohort comprised some 680 healthy bone marrow donors. At the time of sampling, all cohort members were nominally healthy, though unrecorded immune exposures were likely present. The donor tested CMV seronegative and was one of the 352 seronegative cohort members. Every donor gave a peripheral blood sample, and the peripheral blood mononuclear cells from that sample were used for TCR beta sequencing. Genomic DNA was extracted from the blood cell samples with the Qiagen DNeasy Blood Extraction Kit. Material for sequencing was PBMCs. The chain joins TRBV9 to TRBJ2-1; 7 middle bases align to TRBD2. This clonotype was obtained from a male donor in good health and CMV-seronegative. Read as DNA, the sequence is TGTGCCAGCAGCTCCGGGACTAACTCCTACAATGAGCAGTTCTTC. Translated, it gives CASSSGTNSYNEQFF. Here the CDR3 is joined to the reference TRBV9 and TRBJ2-1 genes, and the full variable domain is: DSGVTQTPKHLITATGQRVTLRCSPRSGDLSVYWYQQSLDQGLQFLIQYYNGEERAKGNILERFSAQQFPDLHSELNLSSLELGDSALYFCASSSGTNSYNEQFFGPGTRLTVL.